This TCR beta chain was obtained from a study of T cells after posttransplantation cyclophosphamide. Sampled 1 year posttransplant, controls received myeloablative marrow transplants, methotrexate and a calcineurin inhibitor. This CDR3 contains 15 residues. The V gene end was trimmed by 4 bases and the J gene end by 6 bases; junction bases not matched to a gene: 10. CDR1 is MGHRA and CDR2 is YSYEKL in the germline V gene. Libraries were prepared by immunoSEQ multiplex PCR; TCRdb keeps only in-frame clonotypes and omits some of them. The table shows under 15,000 clones, with over 70% occurring only once.

The material was PBMCs, obtained 367 days after allogeneic stem cell transplant with calcineurin inhibitor and methotrexate. The TCR originated in a male patient in his thirties who received an allogeneic stem cell transplant from an unrelated donor, was CMV-positive, and had acute GVHD only. Some T cells may be provided by the graft donor. The rearrangement uses TRBV4-1 and TRBJ2-7; 9 bases are shared with TRBD1. Here the CDR3 DNA reads TGCGCCAGCAGCCTCTCTCAGGGGACAGGGTTCGAGCAGTACTTC. This encodes CASSLSQGTGFEQYF.